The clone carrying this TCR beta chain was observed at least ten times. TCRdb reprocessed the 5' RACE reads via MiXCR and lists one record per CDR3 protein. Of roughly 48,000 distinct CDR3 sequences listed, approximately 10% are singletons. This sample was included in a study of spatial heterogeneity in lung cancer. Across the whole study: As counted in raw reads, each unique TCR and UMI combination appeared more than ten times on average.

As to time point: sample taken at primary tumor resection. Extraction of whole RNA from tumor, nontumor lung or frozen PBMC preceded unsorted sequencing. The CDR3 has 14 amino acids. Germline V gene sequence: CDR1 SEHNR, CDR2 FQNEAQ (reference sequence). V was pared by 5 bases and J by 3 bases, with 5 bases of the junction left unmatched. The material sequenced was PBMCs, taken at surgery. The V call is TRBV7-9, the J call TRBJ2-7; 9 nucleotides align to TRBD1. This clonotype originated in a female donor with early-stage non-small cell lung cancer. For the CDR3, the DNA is TGTGCCAGCAGCCAAGGACAGGGGAACTACGAGCAGTACTTC. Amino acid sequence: CASSQGQGNYEQYF.